These 28 T cell receptor beta chains share one sample of origin, sequenced in a study of T cells in Graves' hyperthyroidism and ophthalmopathy. TCR beta CDR3 regions were amplified from RNA. A first-round RT-PCR of the TCR CDR3 used the HTBI primer set. TCRdb re-called the multiplex PCR reads through MiXCR, storing one row per CDR3 protein. The repertoire holds about 480,000 distinct CDR3 sequences, with around an eighth as singletons. Input material: blood. Receptor source: a woman aged 18-29 years with Graves' hyperthyroidism.

In this sample, this clonotype turned up many times. V usage is TRBV14 and J usage is TRBJ2-5; no clear D. The germline V gene encodes CDR1 SGHDN and CDR2 FVKESK. The CDR3 sequence is 13 residues long. V lost 5 bases to trimming and J lost 5 bases, with 12 bases between them. The CDR3 is CASSGSAAETQYF. The CDR3 DNA reads TGTGCCAGCAGCGGAAGCGCGGCGGAGACCCAGTACTTC.

This clonotype was detected ten times or more. This rearrangement joins TRBV2 to TRBJ2-6; D ambiguous. This CDR3 has 15 residues. V was cut by 3 bases and J by 0 bases, with 6 bases left in between. Germline CDR1 SNHLY, CDR2 FYNNEI. The CDR3 region is CASSEQSSGANVLTF. DNA of the CDR3: TGTGCCAGCAGTGAGCAGAGCTCTGGGGCCAACGTCCTGACTTTC.

Remarks on this clonotype: A much larger clone is a single base away; this may be a read error. The chain combines TRBV9 with TRBJ2-1, with 8 bases that match TRBD2. The CDR3 loop spans 15 amino acids. From germline, CDR1 is SGDLS and CDR2 YYNGEE. The CDR3 DNA is TGTGCCGGCAGCGTTAGCGGGACCTCCTACAATGAGCAGTTCTTC. Translation gives CAGSVSGTSYNEQFF.

This chain's CDR3 is CASRERNHEQYF. In nucleotides, the CDR3 is TGTGCCAGCCGGGAGCGTAACCACGAGCAGTACTTC. This sequence joins TRBV28 and TRBJ2-7; a weak D match, TRBD2 (6 bases). The CDR3 covers 12 residues. Trimming removed 8 bases at V and 5 bases at J, with 13 bases between. The germline V gene has CDR1 MDHEN and CDR2 SYDVKM. Supplemented by reference TRBV28 and TRBJ2-7, the full variable domain reads DVKVTQSSRYLVKRTGEKVFLECVQDMDHENMFWYRQDPGLGLRLIYFSYDVKMKEKGDIPEGYSVSREKKERFSLILESASTNQTSMYLCASRERNHEQYFGPGTRLTVT.

As concerns this clonotype: A much larger clonotype is one base distant, so this may be a read error. The rearrangement uses TRBV6-5 and TRBJ2-3; 10 nucleotides align to TRBD1. This CDR3 is built from 15 residues. CDR1 MNHEY and CDR2 SVGAGI come from the germline V gene. DNA of the CDR3: TGTGCCAGCAATTACCGGGACAGGGGACCGGATACGCAGTATTTT. Its translation: CASNYRDRGPDTQYF.

This clonotype has ten or more counts. The chain couples TRBV2 to TRBJ1-1; 7 bases are a match to TRBD1. With V trimmed by 5 bases and J by 5 bases, 5 bases remained unmatched. The CDR3 runs to 13 residues. Germline V gives CDR1 SNHLY, CDR2 FYNNEI. In DNA, the CDR3 is TGTGCCAGCAGTCAACAGGGGAGGACTGAAGCTTTCTTT. It is translated as CASSQQGRTEAFF.

Ten or more counts support this clonotype. This chain uses TRBV30 with TRBJ2-1; D possibly corresponds to TRBD2 (5 bases). Trimming took 1 base from V and 4 from J, leaving 17 bases between them. CDR1 and CDR2 from the germline V gene are GTSNPN and SVGIG (reference sequence). This CDR3 has 16 residues. The CDR3 bases are TGTGCCTGGAGTGGTCGGGCGTCTAGCAGTTACAATGAGCAGTTCTTC. Its protein product is CAWSGRASSSYNEQFF.

In this sample, this clonotype turned up many times. This chain uses TRBV6-1 with TRBJ2-5, with TRBD1 matching 7 bases. Trimming took 7 bases from V and 5 from J; bases not matched to a gene: 7. This CDR3 spans 13 amino acids. CDR1 is MNHNS and CDR2 is SASEGT in the germline V gene. The CDR3 is CASMRGPVETQYF. CDR3 sequence (DNA): TGTGCCAGCATGAGGGGGCCGGTGGAGACCCAGTACTTC.

The chain couples TRBV20-1 to TRBJ1-6; D gene uncertain. From germline, CDR1 is DFQATT and CDR2 SNEGSKA (reference sequence). There are 15 residues in the CDR3. Trimming left V 1 base short and J 9 bases short, with 16 bases between. As DNA, the CDR3 is TGCAGTGCTAGAGGTTTTTCGGAAATAATTTCACCCCTCCACTTT. Translated, it gives CSARGFSEIISPLHF.

Regarding this clonotype: A much larger clone lies a single base off, so this may be a read error. The chain couples TRBV3-1 to TRBJ2-7, with 9 bases lining up with TRBD2. Germline V gene sequence: CDR1 LGHDT, CDR2 YNNKEL (reference sequence). The CDR3 is 15 amino acids. The junction had 9 bases not matched to a gene; V was cut back by 4 bases and J by 5 bases. CDR3 protein: CASSPGPSGMNEQYF. The CDR3 DNA sequence: TGTGCCAGCAGCCCGGGTCCTAGCGGGATGAACGAGCAGTACTTC.

This clonotype was detected only once. V and J are TRBV28 and TRBJ1-5; no reliable D call. Trimming shortened V by 6 bases and J by 6 bases, and 12 bases separated the two germline ends. CDR3 length equals 13 residues. Per germline, CDR1 MDHEN and CDR2 SYDVKM. This chain's CDR3 is CASRNEVSQPQHF. The CDR3 coding sequence is TGTGCCAGCAGAAATGAGGTCAGTCAGCCCCAGCATTTT.

This clonotype was seen ten or more times. This sequence joins TRBV12-3 or TRBV12-4 and TRBJ2-7, with TRBD2 matching over 8 bases. Trimming at V came to 1 base and at J to 5 bases, leaving 7 bases not matched to a gene. The CDR3 extends over 15 amino acids. The CDR3 is CASSLGGGRNDEQYV. In DNA form, the CDR3 reads TGTGCCAGCAGTTTAGGCGGCGGGAGGAATGACGAGCAGTACGTC.

The table lists this clonotype with a few counts. This chain connects TRBV20-1 to TRBJ2-7; 13 positions match TRBD2. The germline CDR1 and CDR2 sequences are DFQATT and SNEGSKA (reference sequence). This CDR3 spans 15 amino acids. J was trimmed by 4 bases and V by 0 bases; bases with no gene match: 3. This CDR3 reads CSARDRLAGGYEQYF. The CDR3 nucleotides read TGCAGTGCTAGAGACCGACTAGCGGGAGGTTACGAGCAGTACTTC.

This clonotype was seen at least ten times. The rearrangement links TRBV19 to TRBJ2-2, with TRBD1 matching over 8 bases. Germline values: CDR1 LNHDA, CDR2 SQIVND (reference sequence). V was pared by 3 bases and J by 3 bases, with 9 bases of the junction left unmatched. The CDR3 covers 17 residues. The CDR3 is CASSIVPGQGHTGELFF. CDR3 nucleotide sequence: TGTGCCAGTAGTATCGTCCCCGGACAGGGACACACCGGGGAGCTGTTTTTT.

This clonotype was seen only a few times. This may arise from a read error, as a much more abundant clone is one base away. The genes are TRBV12-3 or TRBV12-4 and TRBJ2-2; tentative D call: TRBD2 (6 bases). This CDR3 comprises 13 residues. The CDR3 loop is CTLGRDYTGELFF. The DNA of the CDR3 is TGTACACTCGGGCGGGACTACACCGGGGAGCTGTTTTTT.

This clonotype has just a few counts. The rearrangement uses TRBV24-1 and TRBJ1-1; D gene ambiguous. The CDR3 has 10 residues. The germline V gene has CDR1 KGHDR and CDR2 SFDVKD. V lost 4 bases and J 8 bases, leaving 4 bases between the germline ends. Here the CDR3 reads CATSEWEAFF. The CDR3 DNA reads TGTGCCACCAGTGAGTGGGAAGCTTTCTTT.

This clonotype was seen at least ten times. V gene TRBV30 combines with J gene TRBJ1-6, with 8 bases aligning to TRBD1. J gave up 7 bases and V 4 bases, and 9 bases lay outside the gene matches. The CDR3 is 15 amino acids. CDR1 and CDR2 (germline): GTSNPN, SVGIG (reference sequence). DNA for the CDR3: TGTGCCTGGATCCGGCCCCGGACAGGGAATTCACCCCTCCACTTT. It encodes CAWIRPRTGNSPLHF.

This clonotype was counted many times. The chain joins TRBV11-1 to TRBJ2-7; 8 bases match TRBD1. The CDR3 has 15 residues. Losses at the gene ends were 4 bases for V and 5 bases for J; bases not matched to a gene: 10. From germline, CDR1 is SGHAT and CDR2 FQDESV (reference sequence). The DNA for the CDR3 is TGTGCCAGCAGCTCCCGGCAGGGGGCGCGACACGAGCAGTACTTC. Encoded protein: CASSSRQGARHEQYF.

In the case of this clonotype: This could be a read error, since a much larger clone is one nucleotide away. This chain connects TRBV20-1 to TRBJ2-7; a possible D gene is TRBD2 (5 bases). The CDR3 has 16 residues. The V gene's germline CDR1 is DFQATT and CDR2 SNEGSKA (reference sequence). CDR3 residues: CSARGIIARSTYDQYF. The CDR3 DNA reads TGCAGTGCTAGGGGGATTATAGCGCGTAGCACCTACGATCAGTACTTC.

This clonotype was observed many times. The V gene is TRBV2, the J gene TRBJ1-5, with D tentatively TRBD1 (6 bases). Germline V lookup: CDR1 SNHLY, CDR2 FYNNEI. CDR3 length: 15 amino acids. Trimming removed 6 bases from V and 0 bases from J, with 12 bases in between. CDR3 region: CASSGRGFSNQPQHF. The CDR3 DNA sequence: TGTGCCAGCAGCGGCAGGGGATTTAGCAATCAGCCCCAGCATTTT.

The sample holds a few counts of this clonotype. The DNA for the CDR3 is TGCAGTGCTAGAAACTTAGGCAGGGGGGTTGATCAGCCCCAGCATTTT. Amino acid sequence: CSARNLGRGVDQPQHF. The genes are TRBV20-1 and TRBJ1-5, with 7 bases lining up with TRBD1. Looked up from germline, CDR1 is DFQATT and CDR2 is SNEGSKA (reference sequence). The trim removed 2 bases at V and 5 bases at J, leaving 12 bases unmatched. The CDR3 is made up of 16 amino acids.

This clonotype was seen at least ten times. The chain links TRBV2 to TRBJ2-2; D gene uncertain. Germline V gene sequence: CDR1 SNHLY, CDR2 FYNNEI. CDR3 size: 14 residues. Trimming pared 8 bases from V and 5 bases from J, leaving 15 bases between. Written as DNA, the CDR3 is TGTGCCAGCCGCAGCGCCCCGCGTACCGGGGAGCTGTTTTTT. This gives the protein CASRSAPRTGELFF.

This clonotype was observed at least ten times. The V and J genes are TRBV7-8 and TRBJ2-7; 10 bases align to TRBD2. This CDR3 has 16 amino acids. The ends lost 6 bases at V and 4 bases at J; junction bases unmatched: 12. Germline V gives CDR1 SGHVS, CDR2 FQNEAQ. The CDR3 nucleotides read TGTGCCAGCAGGTTTCCTCTAGCGGGAGCACCATACGAGCAGTACGTC. Residues: CASRFPLAGAPYEQYV.

This clonotype was found many times. This sequence joins TRBV7-9 and TRBJ2-1; 7 bases are shared with TRBD1. This CDR3 comprises 13 residues. After removal of 5 bases from V and 10 bases from J, the junction contained 8 bases not matched to a gene. CDR1 and CDR2 (germline): SEHNR, FQNEAQ (reference sequence). The CDR3 is CASSGPGQKEQFF. The DNA of the CDR3 is TGTGCCAGCAGCGGACCGGGACAGAAGGAGCAGTTCTTC.

This sequence joins TRBV18 and TRBJ2-6; D is possibly TRBD1 (6 bases). The V end lost 0 bases, the J end lost 0 bases, and 12 bases lay between the germline ends. The CDR3 sequence is 18 residues long. Germline-derived CDR1 and CDR2 are KGHSH and LQKENI. The CDR3 sequence is CASSPPRTENSGANVLTF. The DNA of the CDR3 is TGTGCCAGCTCACCACCTCGGACAGAGAACTCTGGGGCCAACGTCCTGACTTTC.

This clonotype was recorded at least ten times. This chain connects TRBV6-2 or TRBV6-3 to TRBJ1-2, with D hard to call. The CDR3 is 14 residues long. V lost 2 bases and J lost 4, with 11 bases in between. Germline V lookup: CDR1 MNHEY, CDR2 SVGEGT. This chain's CDR3 is CASSYNSGGYGYTF. In DNA, the CDR3 is TGTGCCAGCAGTTACAATTCGGGCGGCTATGGCTACACCTTC.

This clonotype was detected a few times. A much larger clone differs from this one at a single base, so this may be a read error. This chain uses TRBV9 with TRBJ1-5; weak D call: TRBD1 (5 bases). Deletions cut 0 bases from V and 7 bases from J, with 14 bases between. CDR1 SGDLS and CDR2 YYNGEE come from the germline V gene. The CDR3 loop spans 15 amino acids. The CDR3 DNA sequence: TGTGCCAGCAGCGTAGGGGGGAGGCTCAAGCAGCCCCAGCATTTT. It translates to CASSVGGRLKQPQHF.

This rearrangement joins TRBV7-9 to TRBJ1-1; perhaps TRBD1 as D (6 bases). This CDR3 region has 15 residues. Per germline, CDR1 SEHNR and CDR2 FQNEAQ (reference sequence). V was pared by 2 bases and J by 4 bases, with 14 bases between. The CDR3, as DNA: TGTGCCAGCAGCTTACCACAGGGAAAGGGCACTGAAGCTTTCTTT. Translation: CASSLPQGKGTEAFF. The complete variable domain, with remaining parts taken from reference TRBV7-9 and TRBJ1-1, reads DTGVSQNPRHKITKRGQNVTFRCDPISEHNRLYWYRQTLGQGPEFLTYFQNEAQLEKSRLLSDRFSAERPKGSFSTLEIQRTEQGDSAMYLCASSLPQGKGTEAFFGQGTRLTVV.